The entry that follows covers one T cell receptor beta chain sequence. In the authors' workflow: Using reference gene primer amplification, nucleated cell counts were estimated. The data were produced by immunoSEQ multiplex PCR, yet TCRdb's version contains in-frame clones alone and is incomplete. The V and J calls and clone size were taken over from that table, and D and trimming were inferred from the DNA. This sample has about 220,000 clones, with approximately 81% found just once. This record belongs to a study of blood T cell repertoires in COVID-19. Study overall: COVID-19 samples collected from the United States, Italy and Spain covered acute and convalescent phases. In each case, the material was cDNA or gDNA derived from T cells, B-cell-depleted T cells, or PBMCs.

CDR3 length equals 15 residues. V trimming: 3 bases; J trimming: 10 bases; junction bases outside the gene matches: 8. Germline CDR1 and CDR2: MDHEN and SYDVKM. The chain combines TRBV28 with TRBJ1-6; 8 bases align to TRBD1. The origin of this receptor is a man under 40 with active or convalescent COVID-19. The sample was peripheral blood. The CDR3 spells CASSLSTGVLSPLHF. The CDR3 DNA follows: TGTGCCAGCAGTTTGTCGACAGGGGTACTGTCACCCCTCCACTTT.